Shown below are 25 T cell receptor beta chains from a single sample sequenced in a study of cytomegalovirus exposure and HLA in healthy donors. This PCR relied on a set of 60 Vbeta primers and 13 Jbeta primers. Sequencing was performed with immunoSEQ multiplex PCR; in TCRdb, only in-frame clones are kept and a portion is missing. The sample includes some 130,000 clones, 60% to 80% of them seen just once. The sequenced sample consisted of PBMCs. The receptors come from a male donor in good health and CMV-seronegative.

The rearrangement uses TRBV5-5 and TRBJ1-2, with TRBD1 matching 9 bases. The CDR3 length is 17 residues. Germline V CDR1 and CDR2: SGHKS, YYEKEE (reference sequence). The V and J ends lost 1 base and 0 bases, in that order; junction bases with no gene match: 7. CDR3 sequence (DNA): TGTGCCAGCAGCTTGACAGGGGGCCCCGCAACTAACTATGGCTACACCTTC. It encodes CASSLTGGPATNYGYTF.

This chain links TRBV6-5 with TRBJ1-6; TRBD1 matches 8 bases. The V and J ends lost 6 bases and 7 bases, in that order; junction bases with no gene match: 5. The CDR3 runs 14 residues. Per germline, CDR1 MNHEY and CDR2 SVGAGI. The CDR3 region has the DNA TGTGCCAGCAGATCCGACAGGGGAAATTCACCCCTCCACTTT. Amino acids: CASRSDRGNSPLHF.

This clone occurred a few times. This CDR3 is CATSRVGGELTGELFF. DNA for the CDR3: TGTGCCACCAGCAGAGTCGGGGGGGAACTCACCGGGGAGCTGTTTTTT. This chain uses TRBV15 with TRBJ2-2; 8 bases are shared with TRBD2. The CDR3 has 16 amino acids. V shed 1 base, J shed 4 bases, and the junction held 5 bases outside the gene matches. Germline CDR1 and CDR2: LNHNV and YYDKDF (reference sequence). The variable domain in full, with the rest retrieved from reference TRBV15 and TRBJ2-2, is DAMVIQNPRYQVTQFGKPVTLSCSQTLNHNVMYWYQQKSSQAPKLLFHYYDKDFNNEADTPDNFQSRRPNTSFCFLDIRSPGLGDTAMYLCATSRVGGELTGELFFGEGSRLTVL.

As concerns this clone: The DNA is left out, because the CDR3 cannot be placed on it with certainty; the CDR3 is given as TCRdb lists it. The chain recombines TRBV6-6 with TRBJ2-7; the table names TRBD1, a call not compared with the DNA. The germline gives CDR1 MNHNY, CDR2 SVGAGI (reference sequence). The CDR3 spans 14 amino acids, including both terminal residues. CDR3: CASSTSGQTYEQYF.

V gene TRBV9 combines with J gene TRBJ2-1, with TRBD2 matching 9 bases. The germline V gene has CDR1 SGDLS and CDR2 YYNGEE. V dropped 4 bases and J dropped 5; count of bases not matched to a gene: 13. This CDR3 is built from 17 residues. The CDR3 is CASSPQVTSGIHNEQFF. CDR3 sequence (DNA): TGTGCCAGCAGCCCCCAGGTGACTAGCGGAATACACAATGAGCAGTTCTTC. Drawing the rest from reference TRBV9 and TRBJ2-1, the complete variable domain is DSGVTQTPKHLITATGQRVTLRCSPRSGDLSVYWYQQSLDQGLQFLIQYYNGEERAKGNILERFSAQQFPDLHSELNLSSLELGDSALYFCASSPQVTSGIHNEQFFGPGTRLTVL.

This chain links TRBV29-1 with TRBJ2-1; possibly TRBD2 for D (6 bases). The CDR3 consists of 15 residues. V lost 1 base, J lost 4 bases, and 14 bases lay in between. The germline gives CDR1 SQVTM, CDR2 ANQGSEA. Here the CDR3 DNA reads TGCAGCGTTGAAGGGAGGGCACAGACTTACAATGAGCAGTTCTTC. It encodes CSVEGRAQTYNEQFF.

The chain carries TRBV4-3 and TRBJ2-5, with no clear D. The CDR3 is 14 residues long. V was clipped by 0 bases and J by 3 bases, with 8 bases between them. CDR1 LGHNA and CDR2 YSLEER come from the germline V gene. Here the CDR3 reads CASSQDVQKETQYF. The DNA of the CDR3 is TGCGCCAGCAGCCAAGATGTTCAGAAAGAGACCCAGTACTTC.

The chain carries TRBV28 and TRBJ2-1, with 10 bases identical to TRBD2. V was pared by 5 bases and J by 1 base, with 5 bases of the junction left unmatched. Germline CDR1 and CDR2: MDHEN and SYDVKM. CDR3 size: 16 residues. The CDR3 nucleotides are TGTGCCAGCAGTACTATTAGCGGGGGGTCCTACAATGAGCAGTTCTTC. It encodes CASSTISGGSYNEQFF.

This chain links TRBV7-6 with TRBJ2-6, with TRBD2 matching 9 bases. Germline V gives CDR1 SGHVS, CDR2 FNYEAQ. The CDR3 covers 19 residues. J was trimmed by 0 bases and V by 0 bases; bases with no gene match: 6. CDR3 in DNA: TGTGCCAGCAGCTTAGCAGGGGTAGCGGGGGCCTCTGGGGCCAACGTCCTGACTTTC. Translation: CASSLAGVAGASGANVLTF.

The chain combines TRBV5-1 with TRBJ1-1; possibly TRBD1 for D (5 bases). V was clipped by 0 bases and J by 4 bases, with 10 bases between them. The CDR3 has 14 amino acids. CDR1 is SGHRS, CDR2 YFSETQ, per germline. The CDR3 sequence is CASSLVGQGTEAFF. The DNA of the CDR3 is TGCGCCAGCAGCTTGGTCGGACAAGGCACTGAAGCTTTCTTT.

This clone has only one observation. The V and J genes are TRBV29-1 and TRBJ2-5, with D perhaps TRBD2 (7 bases). The CDR3 is 14 amino acids. V was cut by 1 base and J by 6 bases, with 15 bases left in between. The germline CDR1 and CDR2 sequences are SQVTM and ANQGSEA. The CDR3 loop reads CSVEGSGGPQTQYF. CDR3 nucleotide sequence: TGCAGCGTTGAAGGGTCGGGGGGCCCACAGACCCAGTACTTC.

The chain uses TRBV9 and TRBJ2-2; no firm D call. V was pared by 0 bases and J by 6 bases, with 9 bases between. Germline loops: CDR1 SGDLS, CDR2 YYNGEE. CDR3 size: 14 residues. The CDR3 bases are TGTGCCAGCAGCGTAGAAATTTCCGCCGGGGAGCTGTTTTTT. It specifies CASSVEISAGELFF. Filled out from reference TRBV9 and TRBJ2-2, the complete variable domain reads DSGVTQTPKHLITATGQRVTLRCSPRSGDLSVYWYQQSLDQGLQFLIQYYNGEERAKGNILERFSAQQFPDLHSELNLSSLELGDSALYFCASSVEISAGELFFGEGSRLTVL.

The J gene is TRBJ2-3, the V gene TRBV5-4; D unresolved. The germline V and J ends were trimmed by 6 bases and 0 bases, with 8 bases remaining between them. Germline assignment: CDR1 SGHNT and CDR2 YYREEE (reference sequence). The CDR3 has 13 residues. CDR3 region: CASTPPSTDTQYF. As DNA, the CDR3 is TGTGCCAGCACCCCCCCTAGCACAGATACGCAGTATTTT.

The chain employs TRBV29-1 and TRBJ1-1; 7 positions agree with TRBD1. Germline lookup yields CDR1 SQVTM and CDR2 ANQGSEA. Losses at the gene ends were 5 bases for V and 7 bases for J; bases not matched to a gene: 4. The CDR3 runs 11 residues. In DNA, the CDR3 is TGCAGCGTTAAGACAGGGCGTGAAGCTTTCTTT. It yields the protein CSVKTGREAFF.

This chain links TRBV9 with TRBJ1-1; 7 bases align to TRBD1. This CDR3 has 18 residues. From germline, CDR1 is SGDLS and CDR2 YYNGEE. J lost 2 bases, V lost 2 bases, and 15 bases had no gene match. The CDR3: CASSVDDVGGGLNTEAFF. CDR3 nucleotides: TGTGCCAGCAGCGTGGACGACGTAGGGGGCGGACTTAACACTGAAGCTTTCTTT.

The chain has TRBV10-3 and TRBJ2-5; 9 bases map to TRBD1. This CDR3 has 15 amino acids. The germline gives CDR1 ENHRY, CDR2 SYGVKD. Unmatched junction bases numbered 9, after V lost 6 bases and J lost 4 bases. The CDR3 protein is CAIRDEGTGRETQYF. The CDR3, as DNA: TGTGCCATCAGGGACGAAGGGACAGGGCGAGAGACCCAGTACTTC.

This chain links TRBV6-1 with TRBJ1-5, with 8 bases matching TRBD1. Germline loops: CDR1 MNHNS, CDR2 SASEGT. V lost 5 bases and J lost 0; bases outside the gene matches: 3. The CDR3 covers 15 residues. CDR3 in amino acids: CASSWDRTSNQPQHF. In DNA, the CDR3 is TGTGCCAGCAGTTGGGACAGGACTAGCAATCAGCCCCAGCATTTT.

The CDR3 DNA is TGTGCCAGCAGCTTTACAGGGAGGAACACTGAAGCTTTCTTT. It is translated as CASSFTGRNTEAFF. The rearrangement links TRBV11-2 to TRBJ1-1; a possible D gene is TRBD1 (6 bases). The CDR3 loop spans 14 amino acids. The germline CDR1 and CDR2 sequences are SGHAT and FQNNGV. V shed 3 bases and J shed 1 base, with 9 bases lying between them.

In its sample, this clone was seen a few times. The rearrangement links TRBV30 to TRBJ2-1; possibly TRBD2 for D (7 bases). V gave up 5 bases and J gave up 8 bases, with 25 bases separating them. This CDR3 comprises 16 residues. Germline loops: CDR1 GTSNPN, CDR2 SVGIG (reference sequence). The CDR3 reads CAWGGPLAGPGYEQFF. CDR3 coding DNA: TGTGCCTGGGGGGGCCCTTTAGCGGGTCCTGGGTATGAGCAGTTCTTC.

The V call is TRBV6-5, the J call TRBJ2-5; TRBD2 agrees at 9 bases. The ends lost 1 base at V and 2 bases at J; junction bases unmatched: 5. The CDR3 runs to 16 residues. Germline V gene lookup returns CDR1 MNHEY and CDR2 SVGAGI. This chain's CDR3 is CASSYLASGEQETQYF. In DNA form, the CDR3 reads TGTGCCAGCAGTTACTTGGCTAGCGGGGAGCAAGAGACCCAGTACTTC.

The rearrangement links TRBV7-2 to TRBJ2-3, with D tentatively TRBD1 (5 bases). Between the trimmed V and J ends, which lost 3 bases and 4 bases, there was a span of 14 bases. Germline lookup yields CDR1 SGHTA and CDR2 FQGNSA. The CDR3 extends over 15 amino acids. The CDR3 loop reads CASSLGPISSDTQYF. CDR3 bases: TGTGCCAGCAGCTTGGGGCCCATAAGCTCAGATACGCAGTATTTT.

V usage is TRBV6-5 and J usage is TRBJ1-2; perhaps TRBD1 as D (6 bases). Germline values: CDR1 MNHEY, CDR2 SVGAGI. V lost 5 bases and J lost 4, with 11 bases in between. The CDR3 length is 13 residues. The CDR3 nucleotides read TGTGCCAGCAGTCAAGGACAGAGCTATGGCTACACCTTC. Translated: CASSQGQSYGYTF.

This chain uses TRBV19 with TRBJ2-5; 9 nucleotides match TRBD1. The CDR3 contains 16 residues. The junction had 9 bases not matched to a gene; V was cut back by 0 bases and J by 7 bases. The germline CDR1 and CDR2 sequences are LNHDA and SQIVND (reference sequence). CDR3 region: CASSIESGTGRGTQYF. CDR3 in DNA: TGTGCCAGTAGTATAGAGTCCGGGACAGGGAGGGGGACCCAGTACTTC.

The chain couples TRBV5-5 to TRBJ2-7; 9 bases match TRBD1. The junction had 10 bases not matched to a gene; V was cut back by 1 base and J by 5 bases. Germline-derived CDR1 and CDR2 are SGHKS and YYEKEE (reference sequence). The CDR3 has 16 amino acids. The CDR3: CASSLRDRDIPHEQYF. The CDR3 DNA is TGTGCCAGCAGCTTGAGGGACAGGGACATTCCCCACGAGCAGTACTTC.

V usage is TRBV7-2 and J usage is TRBJ2-3, with 8 bases aligning to TRBD1. V was pared by 2 bases and J by 4 bases, with 5 bases of the junction left unmatched. CDR3 length: 15 amino acids. Germline V lookup: CDR1 SGHTA, CDR2 FQGNSA. CDR3 in amino acids: CASSLWTGISDTQYF. The CDR3 coding sequence is TGTGCCAGCAGCTTATGGACAGGGATATCAGATACGCAGTATTTT. Full variable domain (rest looked up from reference TRBV7-2 and TRBJ2-3): GAGVSQSPSNKVTEKGKDVELRCDPISGHTALYWYRQSLGQGLEFLIYFQGNSAPDKSGLPSDRFSAERTGGSVSTLTIQRTQQEDSAVYLCASSLWTGISDTQYFGPGTRLTVL.